This passage covers 10 T cell receptor beta chains from one sample sequenced in a study of blood T cell repertoires in COVID-19. The protocol was immunoSEQ multiplex PCR, while the TCRdb copy is restricted to in-frame clones and leaves out a portion. Among about 330,000 clones, roughly 90% were seen once, and the ten largest hold around 4%. The specimen sequenced was peripheral blood. These receptors originate from a woman aged 45 to 65 with active or convalescent COVID-19.

The chain employs TRBV28 and TRBJ2-7; no definite D call. This CDR3 has 12 residues. Germline assignment: CDR1 MDHEN and CDR2 SYDVKM. V was shortened by 3 bases and J by 4 bases, with 7 bases between the two germline ends. DNA for the CDR3: TGTGCCAGCAGTTTTAACTCTTACGAGCAGTACTTC. It is translated as CASSFNSYEQYF.

This clone was seen only once. This chain joins TRBV28 and TRBJ2-7; no clear D. Germline CDR1 MDHEN, CDR2 SYDVKM. The CDR3 consists of 15 residues. The V gene lost 2 bases and the J gene lost 0 bases, with 11 bases spanning the gap. For the CDR3, the DNA is TGTGCCAGCAGTTTAGGGCGTAAAAGCTCCTACGAGCAGTACTTC. Residues: CASSLGRKSSYEQYF.

This rearrangement joins TRBV7-9 to TRBJ2-1; D is undetermined. V shed 2 bases and J shed 6 bases, with 8 bases lying between them. Germline lookup yields CDR1 SEHNR and CDR2 FQNEAQ (reference sequence). This CDR3 is built from 13 residues. The DNA of the CDR3 is TGTGCCAGCAGCTTAATACTCGGCAATGAGCAGTTCTTC. Its translation is CASSLILGNEQFF.

This chain connects TRBV4-3 to TRBJ2-7; 10 nucleotides match TRBD1. V was pared by 3 bases and J by 3 bases, with 5 bases of the junction left unmatched. The CDR3 is made up of 15 amino acids. The germline V gene has CDR1 LGHNA and CDR2 YSLEER. This CDR3 reads CASSHSRDRGYEQYF. CDR3 DNA: TGCGCCAGCAGCCACTCGCGGGACAGGGGCTACGAGCAGTACTTC.

The chain uses TRBV19 and TRBJ2-4; 7 bases line up with TRBD1. The CDR3 spans 17 residues. CDR1 LNHDA and CDR2 SQIVND come from the germline V gene (reference sequence). V dropped 5 bases and J dropped 0; count of bases not matched to a gene: 10. The CDR3 loop is CASSVGGRLLAKNIQYF. Written as DNA, the CDR3 is TGTGCCAGTAGTGTAGGGGGCCGGTTACTAGCCAAAAACATTCAGTACTTC.

This rearrangement joins TRBV12-5 to TRBJ2-3; 8 bases map to TRBD1. Per germline, CDR1 LGHNT and CDR2 FRNRAP. Trimming took 0 bases from V and 4 from J; bases not matched to a gene: 12. The CDR3 spans 18 residues. This CDR3 is CASGLVPPPDRGADTQYF. For the CDR3, the DNA is TGTGCTAGTGGTTTGGTTCCCCCCCCTGACAGGGGAGCAGATACGCAGTATTTT. Variable domain in full (rest from reference TRBV12-5 and TRBJ2-3): DARVTQTPRHKVTEMGQEVTMRCQPILGHNTVFWYRQTMMQGLELLAYFRNRAPLDDSGMPKDRFSAEMPDATLATLKIQPSEPRDSAVYFCASGLVPPPDRGADTQYFGPGTRLTVL.

This chain links TRBV30 with TRBJ1-5; 8 nucleotides line up with TRBD1. The length of the CDR3 is 13 residues. Germline lookup yields CDR1 GTSNPN and CDR2 SVGIG (reference sequence). The junction had 6 bases not matched to a gene; V was cut back by 6 bases and J by 5 bases. The CDR3 reads CACSQGAYQPQHF. CDR3 bases: TGTGCCTGTTCCCAGGGGGCATATCAGCCCCAGCATTTT.

The chain has TRBV10-3 and TRBJ2-7; maybe TRBD2 (5 bases). V was trimmed by 6 bases and J by 7 bases, leaving 13 bases between them. Germline V gene lookup returns CDR1 ENHRY and CDR2 SYGVKD. This CDR3 comprises 12 residues. CDR3 nucleotide sequence: TGTGCCATCAGGATCCCTGGCGGGGAGCAGTACTTC. As protein: CAIRIPGGEQYF.

This chain joins TRBV3-1 (or the pseudogene TRBV3-2) and TRBJ2-7; maybe TRBD2 (5 bases). V lost 1 base to trimming and J lost 0 bases, with 13 bases between them. Germline V gives CDR1 LGHDT, CDR2 YNNKEL (reference sequence). The CDR3 loop spans 16 amino acids. In DNA form, the CDR3 reads TGTGCCAGCAGCCAAGGGAGCGGACTCGTCTCCTACGAGCAGTACTTC. Translation: CASSQGSGLVSYEQYF.

The genes are TRBV13 and TRBJ1-2; D is possibly TRBD1 (5 bases). CDR1 and CDR2 from the germline V gene are PRHDT and FYEKMQ (reference sequence). The CDR3 loop spans 15 amino acids. Trimming removed 0 bases from V and 0 bases from J, with 8 bases in between. CDR3 sequence reads: CASSLGTGSNYGYTF. Written as DNA, the CDR3 is TGTGCCAGCAGCTTAGGCACAGGTTCTAACTATGGCTACACCTTC.